This T cell receptor (beta chain) emerged from a study of blood T cell repertoires in COVID-19 (dated by TCRdb to the early 2020s). Notes on the research overall: The collaborator samples originated in the United States, Italy and Spain and spanned the acute and convalescent phases of COVID-19. The material from the prospective study consisted of cDNA or gDNA derived from T cells, B-cell-depleted T cells, or PBMCs. Subjects who had been exposed to COVID-19, were actively infected with it, or had recovered from it provided the deeply sampled blood TCRbeta repertoires that made up the dataset. The repertoires were released in a freely available public database intended as a resource for research on the immune response to SARS-CoV-2. Samples were obtained from the ongoing ImmuneRACE study (first 160 participants) and from approximately 1,200 subjects provided by 6 global collaborators. Nearly every sample came with metadata listing a de-identified subject ID, COVID-19 status, age in years and sex. Where available, HLA class I and class II types were taken from metadata supplied by the sample provider and were not determined by assay-based typing.

What the study reported, not specific to this receptor: The quantity of clinical and demographic metadata differed by source and by participant and was supplied without curation.

TCRbeta CDR3 regions were amplified from genomic DNA using the immunoSEQ Assay, a bias-controlled multiplex PCR. On the authors' methods: Nucleated cell counts per sample were estimated from amplification of reference gene primers within the assay. To quantify the absolute abundance of each unique TCRbeta CDR3 rearrangement, sequence reads were collapsed and filtered. For each sample, productive Simpson clonality was calculated as the square root of Simpson's diversity index across productive rearrangements. TCRdb stores this immuneACCESS table with in-frame sequences only. Part of the clones is absent; in the studies checked, under half of the shortfall reflects unresolved V genes, and no reason is known for the rest. That table gives V, J and clone size, and the DNA gave D and trimming. In this sample the table shows approximately 270,000 clones, 75% to 90% of which occur a single time. The ten most abundant clones make up about 4.1% of the sample.

Taken from cysteine to phenylalanine, the CDR3 has 14 residues. Only CDR3 DNA remains: 42 bases, in frame from the first base. Based on the germline V gene, the CDR1 and CDR2 sequences are SGHAT and FQNNGV. V has 7 bases trimmed and J has 2 bases trimmed; junction bases matching no gene number 4. As concerns this clone: This receptor's antigen is unknown. There are no base qualities to consult, and no much larger clone falls within one base.

In the prospective study, participants were roughly 18 to 100 years old, resided in about 25 geographic areas of the United States, and were enrolled through a virtual design. To assign participants to cohorts, the prospective study relied on clinical history that participants themselves reported in a screening survey and a study questionnaire. ImmuneRACE Cohort 3 recovered participants were defined by two consecutive negative NP/OP PCR tests, healthcare professional clearance, or symptom resolution. In the prospective study, mobile phlebotomists collected whole blood, serum and a nasopharyngeal or oropharyngeal swab from each participant. Participants in the prospective study had the option to provide additional blood draws and questionnaires over a roughly 2-month period. Before DNA extraction, blood samples from the prospective study were shipped at room temperature or frozen.

The TCR was taken from a woman aged 25 to 45 who had recovered from COVID-19. The rearrangement combines TRBV11-2 with TRBJ2-2; the central 7 bases match TRBD1. The material sequenced was PBMCs or T cells enriched from blood (not recorded which). The CDR3 region reads CASTRGLNTGELFF. The DNA sequence is TGTGCCAGCACGAGGGGGCTCAACACCGGGGAGCTGTTTTTT.